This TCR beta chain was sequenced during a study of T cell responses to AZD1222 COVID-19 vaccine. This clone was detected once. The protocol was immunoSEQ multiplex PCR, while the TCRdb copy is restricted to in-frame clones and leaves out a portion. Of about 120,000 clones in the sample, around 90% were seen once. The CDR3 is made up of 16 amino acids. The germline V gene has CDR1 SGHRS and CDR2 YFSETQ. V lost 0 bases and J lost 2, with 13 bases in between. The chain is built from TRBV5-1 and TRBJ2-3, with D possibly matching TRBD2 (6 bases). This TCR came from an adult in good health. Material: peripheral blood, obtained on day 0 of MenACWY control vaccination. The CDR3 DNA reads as TGCGCCAGCAGCTTGGAGGAGGGGCGGACCACAGATACGCAGTATTTT. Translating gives CASSLEEGRTTDTQYF.